This T cell receptor (beta chain) was captured by sequencing in a study of T cells after yellow fever vaccination. Study results and caveats: Booster sampling recovered most clones from primary vaccination (approximately 97% CD4, 88% CD8). Contaminants from the bulk population, in the form of abundant clonotypes, could be found in FACS-sorted repertoires.

TCRdb recomputed calls from the 5' RACE reads with MiXCR, one row per CDR3 protein. The sample has about 69,000 distinct CDR3 sequences; approximately 5% are singletons. In its sample, this clonotype was seen many times. Its antigen is not identified. This CDR3 spans 14 amino acids. V lost 4 bases, J lost 4 bases, and 4 bases stayed unmatched. CDR1 is SGHNT, CDR2 YYREEE, per germline (reference sequence). This TCR was recovered from a man in his late teens or twenties who received the YFV17D yellow fever vaccine. The chain has TRBV5-4 and TRBJ2-5, with 10 bases fitting TRBD2. The sample consisted of CD4+ T cells sorted from PBMCs, taken roughly 14 days after the first yellow fever vaccination. CDR3: CASSQTSGPETQYF. In DNA form, the CDR3 reads TGTGCCAGCAGCCAGACTAGCGGGCCAGAGACCCAGTACTTC.